This T cell receptor (beta chain) is from a study of response to subunit inactivated influenza vaccine. Germline V lookup: CDR1 SGHDT, CDR2 YYEEEE. V lost 1 base and J 4 bases, leaving 11 bases between the germline ends. The CDR3 loop spans 14 amino acids. TCRdb re-called the RT-PCR reads with MiXCR, one entry per CDR3 protein. Of over 300,000 distinct CDR3 sequences in the sample, 20% to 25% were seen once. This clonotype was sampled from a man aged 50-75 years who received an inactivated influenza vaccine. This specimen was PBMCs from blood, taken approximately 20 months after vaccination. The J gene is TRBJ1-1, the V gene TRBV5-6; D unclear. The CDR3 region is CASSLSSLITEAFF. CDR3 DNA: TGTGCCAGCAGCTTGAGTTCGCTTATCACTGAAGCTTTCTTT.